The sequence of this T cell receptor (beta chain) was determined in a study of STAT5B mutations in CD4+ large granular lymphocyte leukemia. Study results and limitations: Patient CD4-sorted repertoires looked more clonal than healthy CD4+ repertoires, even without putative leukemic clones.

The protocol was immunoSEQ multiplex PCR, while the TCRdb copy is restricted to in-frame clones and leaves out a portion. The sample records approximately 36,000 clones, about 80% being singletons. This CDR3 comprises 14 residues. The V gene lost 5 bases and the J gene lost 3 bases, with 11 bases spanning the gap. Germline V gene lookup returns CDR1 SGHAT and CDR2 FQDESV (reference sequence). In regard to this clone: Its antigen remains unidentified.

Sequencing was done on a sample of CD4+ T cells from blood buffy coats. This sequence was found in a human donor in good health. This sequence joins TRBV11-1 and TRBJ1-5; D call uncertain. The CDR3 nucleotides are TGTGCCAGCAGCAACCGGGGTAACAATCAGCCCCAGCATTTT. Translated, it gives CASSNRGNNQPQHF.